These 30 T cell receptor beta chains originate from one sample sequenced in a study of Ad26.COV2.S vaccination and SARS-CoV-2 variants. The protocol was immunoSEQ multiplex PCR, while the TCRdb copy is restricted to in-frame clones and leaves out a portion. The repertoire has fewer than 800,000 clones, around 89% of them found once; the top ten carry approximately 1.5%. The treatment is: approximately 18 received Ad26.COV2.S at low or high dose, single or two shots; about 5 received placebo; per-sample allocation not given. It was on day 63 after the first vaccine or placebo injection that samples were taken. This specimen was peripheral blood, taken in a trial of Ad26.COV2.S vaccine versus placebo. The receptor source for this set is a person aged 18-65 years who received the Ad26.COV2.S COVID-19 vaccine or a placebo.

The chain links TRBV27 to TRBJ1-2, with D tentatively TRBD1 (6 bases). V was shortened by 5 bases and J by 4 bases, with 11 bases between the two germline ends. This CDR3 comprises 13 residues. CDR1 and CDR2 (germline): MNHEY, SMNVEV (reference sequence). Written as DNA, the CDR3 is TGTGCCAGCAGTACCTCACAGGGCTATGGCTACACCTTC. This sequence encodes CASSTSQGYGYTF.

The V and J genes are TRBV19 and TRBJ2-7; TRBD2 agrees at 10 bases. J was trimmed by 3 bases and V by 3 bases; bases with no gene match: 11. The CDR3 contains 17 residues. Germline lookup yields CDR1 LNHDA and CDR2 SQIVND (reference sequence). CDR3 residues: CASSIGAGGLGGYEQYF. As DNA, the CDR3 is TGTGCCAGTAGTATCGGAGCGGGAGGGCTCGGCGGCTACGAGCAGTACTTC.

The V gene is TRBV2, the J gene TRBJ2-7; D remains ambiguous. CDR1 SNHLY and CDR2 FYNNEI come from the germline V gene. V shed 0 bases and J shed 6 bases, with 9 bases lying between them. CDR3 length: 13 amino acids. The CDR3 loop is CASSEALWSEQYF. CDR3 coding DNA: TGTGCCAGCAGTGAAGCGCTTTGGTCCGAGCAGTACTTC.

J is TRBJ2-1 and V is TRBV10-1, with 9 bases matching TRBD1. Germline V gene sequence: CDR1 WNHNN, CDR2 SYGVQD (reference sequence). Trimming cost V 4 bases and J 3 bases; bases outside gene matches: 10. The CDR3 sequence is 17 residues long. This CDR3 is CASSVSLGQGFYNEQFF. Here the CDR3 DNA reads TGCGCCAGCAGTGTATCCCTGGGACAGGGTTTCTACAATGAGCAGTTCTTC.

The V gene is TRBV6-5, the J gene TRBJ1-6; tentative D call: TRBD1 (5 bases). V lost 2 bases and J lost 10, with 9 bases in between. The CDR3 contains 13 residues. The germline gives CDR1 MNHEY, CDR2 SVGAGI. The CDR3 region is CASSYPGRSPLHF. The CDR3 bases are TGTGCCAGCAGTTACCCGGGACGCTCACCCCTCCACTTT.

The chain is built from TRBV11-2 and TRBJ2-4, with 12 bases identical to TRBD1. This CDR3 has 18 residues. The ends lost 5 bases at V and 0 bases at J; junction bases unmatched: 8. Per the germline V gene, CDR1 is SGHAT and CDR2 is FQNNGV. CDR3: CASSPGQGASLAKNIQYF. The CDR3 coding sequence is TGTGCCAGCAGCCCGGGACAGGGGGCCTCCTTAGCCAAAAACATTCAGTACTTC. The full variable domain, rest sourced from reference TRBV11-2 and TRBJ2-4, is EAGVAQSPRYKIIEKRQSVAFWCNPISGHATLYWYQQILGQGPKLLIQFQNNGVVDDSQLPKDRFSAERLKGVDSTLKIQPAKLEDSAVYLCASSPGQGASLAKNIQYFGAGTRLSVL.

This chain connects TRBV6-5 to TRBJ1-1, with D uncertain. V lost 8 bases and J lost 1, with 11 bases in between. Germline assignment: CDR1 MNHEY and CDR2 SVGAGI. The CDR3 loop spans 13 amino acids. CDR3 protein: CASRRLRNTEAFF. The CDR3 DNA reads TGTGCCAGCCGTAGACTCAGGAACACTGAAGCTTTCTTT.

This chain links TRBV30 with TRBJ2-3; D remains unclear. Trimming left V 2 bases short and J 2 bases short, with 5 bases between. Germline V gene data show CDR1 as GTSNPN and CDR2 as SVGIG (reference sequence). The CDR3 covers 12 residues. CDR3 loop: CAWSLATDTQYF. The CDR3 nucleotides are TGTGCCTGGAGTTTGGCCACAGATACGCAGTATTTT.

The chain has TRBV6-6 and TRBJ2-2; the match to TRBD1 covers 8 bases. The junction had 2 bases not matched to a gene; V was cut back by 5 bases and J by 6 bases. Germline values: CDR1 MNHNY, CDR2 SVGAGI (reference sequence). This CDR3 region has 13 residues. The CDR3 spells CASSRTGPGELFF. The CDR3 DNA follows: TGTGCCAGCAGTAGGACAGGGCCCGGGGAGCTGTTTTTT.

The chain carries TRBV2 and TRBJ2-1; the match to TRBD1 covers 7 bases. Germline V gives CDR1 SNHLY, CDR2 FYNNEI. The CDR3 loop spans 12 amino acids. The trim removed 5 bases at V and 7 bases at J, leaving 2 bases unmatched. The chain's CDR3 is CASSIRGNEQFF. For the CDR3, the DNA is TGTGCCAGCAGTATCAGGGGGAATGAGCAGTTCTTC.

This chain uses TRBV30 with TRBJ1-5, with TRBD1 as a possible D gene (5 bases). The CDR3 covers 12 residues. V dropped 3 bases and J dropped 7 bases, with 10 bases sitting between them. Germline CDR1 reads GTSNPN; CDR2 reads SVGIG (reference sequence). CDR3 residues: CAWSRTLQPQHF. Written as DNA, the CDR3 is TGTGCCTGGAGCAGGACATTACAGCCCCAGCATTTT.

This chain uses TRBV7-2 with TRBJ1-5, with D possibly matching TRBD1 (6 bases). V lost 0 bases and J 3 bases, leaving 9 bases between the germline ends. The CDR3 extends over 15 amino acids. Germline CDR1 is SGHTA and CDR2 is FQGNSA. As DNA, the CDR3 is TGTGCCAGCAGCTTAGCTGGACAGAACAATCAGCCCCAGCATTTT. It encodes CASSLAGQNNQPQHF.

The J gene is TRBJ2-5, the V gene TRBV5-1; D could derive from TRBD1 or TRBD2 (5 bases each). V dropped 4 bases and J dropped 0 bases, with 10 bases sitting between them. Per the germline V gene, CDR1 is SGHRS and CDR2 is YFSETQ. The CDR3 has 14 amino acids. CDR3 residues: CASSRLGDQETQYF. The CDR3 coding sequence is TGCGCCAGCAGCCGCCTGGGGGACCAAGAGACCCAGTACTTC.

The chain links TRBV7-9 to TRBJ1-2, with D tentatively TRBD1 (6 bases). Germline values: CDR1 SEHNR, CDR2 FQNEAQ (reference sequence). V lost 5 bases and J 5 bases, leaving 15 bases between the germline ends. This CDR3 spans 14 amino acids. The CDR3 is CASSVLQGRYGYTF. CDR3 nucleotides: TGTGCCAGCAGCGTACTACAGGGTCGGTATGGCTACACCTTC.

The genes are TRBV7-2 and TRBJ2-3; 8 bases fit TRBD1. This CDR3 is built from 17 residues. Looked up from germline, CDR1 is SGHTA and CDR2 is FQGNSA. V trimming: 5 bases; J trimming: 1 base; junction bases outside the gene matches: 11. CDR3 loop: CASSIIRGPLGTDTQYF. CDR3 coding DNA: TGTGCCAGCAGCATAATCAGGGGGCCCTTGGGCACAGATACGCAGTATTTT.

This chain joins TRBV4-1 and TRBJ2-5; 8 bases match TRBD2. CDR3 length: 18 residues. J was trimmed by 4 bases and V by 0 bases; bases with no gene match: 13. Germline CDR1 and CDR2: MGHRA and YSYEKL. The CDR3 DNA sequence: TGCGCCAGCAGCCAAGACCGGGGGGGTCAGCTTCCCGGAGAGACCCAGTACTTC. Translation gives CASSQDRGGQLPGETQYF.

This clone was observed a few times. This rearrangement joins TRBV10-3 to TRBJ1-3, with 11 nucleotides matching TRBD1. The junction had 10 bases not matched to a gene; V was cut back by 6 bases and J by 0 bases. The CDR3 length is 18 residues. Germline V lookup: CDR1 ENHRY, CDR2 SYGVKD. CDR3 sequence reads: CAISSGTGGRSSGNTIYF. DNA for the CDR3: TGTGCCATCAGCTCCGGGACAGGGGGAAGAAGCTCTGGAAACACCATATATTTT.

The chain couples TRBV7-2 to TRBJ2-1; D is undetermined. The CDR3 runs 13 residues. Trimming pared 1 base from V and 6 bases from J, leaving 7 bases between. Germline-derived CDR1 and CDR2 are SGHTA and FQGNSA. In DNA, the CDR3 is TGTGCCAGCAGCTTAGAGTACCTCAATGAGCAGTTCTTC. Translated: CASSLEYLNEQFF.

The CDR3 bases are TGTGCCAGCAGCCGAACAGGGACGAACACTGAAGCTTTCTTT. Translating gives CASSRTGTNTEAFF. The genes are TRBV5-6 and TRBJ1-1, with D possibly being TRBD1 (6 bases). From germline, CDR1 is SGHDT and CDR2 YYEEEE. CDR3 size: 14 residues. V was shortened by 4 bases and J by 1 base, with 11 bases between the two germline ends.

J is TRBJ1-4 and V is TRBV2; TRBD1 agrees at 9 bases. In germline, CDR1 is SNHLY, CDR2 FYNNEI. The trim removed 3 bases at V and 6 bases at J, leaving 8 bases unmatched. The CDR3 length is 16 residues. CDR3 DNA sequence: TGTGCCAGCAGTGATAACAGGGGGCAAAGGGATGAAAAACTGTTTTTT. This codes for CASSDNRGQRDEKLFF.

This chain joins TRBV5-1 and TRBJ2-7, with a weak D call TRBD2 (5 bases). Trimming pared 7 bases from V and 5 bases from J, leaving 10 bases between. Germline V lookup: CDR1 SGHRS, CDR2 YFSETQ. This CDR3 region has 11 residues. This CDR3 is CASRRWHEQYF. The CDR3 DNA reads TGCGCCAGCCGGAGGTGGCACGAGCAGTACTTC. Filled out from reference TRBV5-1 and TRBJ2-7, the complete variable domain reads KAGVTQTPRYLIKTRGQQVTLSCSPISGHRSVSWYQQTPGQGLQFLFEYFSETQRNKGNFPGRFSGRQFSNSRSEMNVSTLELGDSALYLCASRRWHEQYFGPGTRLTVT.

The chain combines TRBV4-3 with TRBJ1-1; D is undetermined. CDR1 LGHNA and CDR2 YSLEER come from the germline V gene. Trimming cost V 0 bases and J 3 bases, with 8 bases left between them. The CDR3 has 14 amino acids. The CDR3 sequence: CASSQEFRYTEAFF. CDR3 coding DNA: TGCGCCAGCAGCCAAGAGTTCAGGTACACTGAAGCTTTCTTT.

The chain joins TRBV19 to TRBJ2-7; 7 nucleotides line up with TRBD1. The CDR3 totals 14 residues. Trimming took 5 bases from V and 3 from J; bases not matched to a gene: 7. Germline-derived CDR1 and CDR2 are LNHDA and SQIVND (reference sequence). The CDR3 spells CASSFRDSVYEQYF. The CDR3 DNA is TGTGCCAGTAGTTTCCGGGACAGTGTCTACGAGCAGTACTTC.

This chain joins TRBV3-1 (or the pseudogene TRBV3-2) and TRBJ1-1; the match to TRBD1 covers 8 bases. Looked up from germline, CDR1 is LGHDT and CDR2 is YNNKEL (reference sequence). Unmatched junction bases numbered 5, after V lost 5 bases and J lost 3 bases. The CDR3 covers 14 residues. The CDR3 nucleotides read TGTGCCAGCAGCACCAGGGGGCGCGACACTGAAGCTTTCTTT. It codes for CASSTRGRDTEAFF.

The J gene is TRBJ2-7, the V gene TRBV24-1, with 9 bases lining up with TRBD1. CDR3 length: 15 amino acids. Germline CDR1 KGHDR, CDR2 SFDVKD. Unmatched junction bases numbered 8, after V lost 3 bases and J lost 6 bases. The CDR3 loop is CATSDPGQGWAEQYF. The CDR3, as DNA: TGTGCCACCAGTGATCCGGGACAGGGATGGGCCGAGCAGTACTTC.

This clone was observed a few times. The chain uses TRBV27 and TRBJ2-2; a possible D gene is TRBD1 (5 bases). In germline, CDR1 is MNHEY, CDR2 SMNVEV (reference sequence). With 4 bases removed from V and 3 bases from J, the gap between germline ends came to 12 bases. The CDR3 spans 15 residues. The CDR3, as DNA: TGTGCCAGCAGTTGGCAGGGTGGATACACCGGGGAGCTGTTTTTT. Protein product: CASSWQGGYTGELFF.

The chain employs TRBV6-5 and TRBJ2-2; TRBD1 agrees at 7 bases. Germline V CDR1 and CDR2: MNHEY, SVGAGI. There are 16 residues in the CDR3. V shed 0 bases, J shed 4 bases, and the junction held 5 bases outside the gene matches. CDR3 bases: TGTGCCAGCAGTTACTCGATGGGACAGACCACCGGGGAGCTGTTTTTT. This encodes CASSYSMGQTTGELFF.

J is TRBJ1-1 and V is TRBV30; weak D call: TRBD1 (5 bases). The CDR3 runs 14 residues. The germline V gene has CDR1 GTSNPN and CDR2 SVGIG (reference sequence). V lost 1 base, J lost 3 bases, and 12 bases lay in between. The CDR3 sequence: CAWSAIQGDTEAFF. CDR3 in DNA: TGTGCCTGGAGTGCGATCCAAGGGGACACTGAAGCTTTCTTT.

Remarks on this clone: Other DNA sequences from this sample encode an identical CDR3 as well. V usage is TRBV30 and J usage is TRBJ1-1; possible D gene TRBD1, 5 bases. V lost 2 bases and J lost 4, with 8 bases in between. The CDR3 runs 12 residues. In germline, CDR1 is GTSNPN, CDR2 SVGIG (reference sequence). The CDR3, as DNA: TGTGCCTGGAGTCGGGGCTTCACTGAAGCTTTCTTT. Translating it yields CAWSRGFTEAFF. Filled out from reference TRBV30 and TRBJ1-1, the complete variable domain reads SQTIHQWPATLVQPVGSPLSLECTVEGTSNPNLYWYRQAAGRGLQLLFYSVGIGQISSEVPQNLSASRPQDRQFILSSKKLLLSDSGFYLCAWSRGFTEAFFGQGTRLTVV.

This clone came up once. This chain uses TRBV10-3 with TRBJ1-4; maybe TRBD1 (5 bases). Germline V lookup: CDR1 ENHRY, CDR2 SYGVKD. The CDR3 is 16 amino acids. V gave up 0 bases and J gave up 6 bases, with 14 bases separating them. The CDR3 spells CAISESVYRSDEKLFF. The DNA of the CDR3 is TGTGCCATCAGTGAGTCAGTTTACAGGTCGGATGAAAAACTGTTTTTT.